This T cell receptor (beta chain) was observed in a study of Ad26.COV2.S vaccination and SARS-CoV-2 variants. About the research overall: Vaccine-arm donor from the placebo-controlled COV1001 Ad26.COV2.S trial.

Whole-study findings and limits: Possible underestimation of total T cell responses by the TCR breadth and depth analyses was noted.

Trimming shortened V by 0 bases and J by 7 bases, and 27 bases separated the two germline ends. Germline V CDR1 and CDR2: SGHAT, FQNNGV. This CDR3 spans 19 amino acids. The treatment: roughly 18 received Ad26.COV2.S at low or high dose, single or two shots; about 5 received placebo; per-sample allocation not given. Collection of samples fell on day 63 after the first vaccine or placebo injection. As concerns this clone: No antigen is known for it.

Method: immunoSEQ multiplex PCR; TCRdb's copy keeps in-frame clones and lacks some. The sample has about 350,000 clones, 88% seen once. The genes are TRBV11-2 and TRBJ2-5; maybe TRBD2 (5 bases). The sequence came from a person aged 18 to 65 who received the Ad26.COV2.S COVID-19 vaccine or a placebo. The starting material was peripheral blood, obtained in a trial of Ad26.COV2.S vaccine versus placebo. In DNA form, the CDR3 reads TGTGCCAGCAGCTTAGATGGAAAGAGGGAACTCTTGAATTCGGGGACCCAGTACTTC. Translation: CASSLDGKRELLNSGTQYF. Using reference TRBV11-2 and TRBJ2-5 for the parts outside the CDR3, the full variable domain is EAGVAQSPRYKIIEKRQSVAFWCNPISGHATLYWYQQILGQGPKLLIQFQNNGVVDDSQLPKDRFSAERLKGVDSTLKIQPAKLEDSAVYLCASSLDGKRELLNSGTQYFGPGTRLLVL.